Below are 3 T cell receptor beta chains sequenced from a single sample in a study of CD8+ T cells in alopecia areata. RNA extraction was followed by reverse transcription into cDNA, which acted as the sequencing template. The protocol was immunoSEQ multiplex PCR, while the TCRdb copy is restricted to in-frame clones and leaves out a portion. The table has around 35,000 clones, approximately 52% seen once. The sample consisted of NKG2D-high CD8+ T cells sorted from blood. All receptors derive from a human donor with alopecia areata.

This clone was observed once. The chain combines TRBV4-1 with TRBJ1-5; no firm D call. V was pared by 0 bases and J by 2 bases, with 11 bases between. The length of the CDR3 is 16 residues. Per the germline V gene, CDR1 is MGHRA and CDR2 is YSYEKL. CDR3 amino acids: CASSQEMAAGNQPQHF. The CDR3, as DNA: TGCGCCAGCAGCCAAGAAATGGCCGCTGGCAATCAGCCCCAGCATTTT.

There are a few counts of this clone. The genes are TRBV27 and TRBJ1-5; D unclear. With 4 bases removed from V and 3 bases from J, the gap between germline ends came to 7 bases. The CDR3 runs to 13 residues. The germline V gene has CDR1 MNHEY and CDR2 SMNVEV (reference sequence). CDR3 sequence: CASSWSANQPQHF. The CDR3 nucleotides are TGTGCCAGCAGTTGGTCGGCCAATCAGCCCCAGCATTTT.

V and J are TRBV29-1 and TRBJ2-7; 7 nucleotides agree with TRBD2. The length of the CDR3 is 15 residues. V lost 4 bases and J lost 2; bases outside the gene matches: 11. CDR1 and CDR2 from the germline V gene are SQVTM and ANQGSEA. This chain's CDR3 is CSVVGGTSYPYEQYF. CDR3 coding DNA: TGCAGCGTTGTGGGGGGGACGTCGTACCCCTACGAGCAGTACTTC.